The 32 T cell receptor beta chains in this list originate from one sample, sequenced in a study of blood T cell repertoires in COVID-19. This table comes from immunoSEQ multiplex PCR, and its TCRdb copy is limited to in-frame clones, with some not included. The sample holds about 140,000 clones, about 83% seen once. The sample comprised peripheral blood. The receptors come from a middle-aged woman with acute or convalescent COVID-19.

The V call is TRBV4-1, the J call TRBJ2-2, with 10 positions matching TRBD2. The V segment lost 3 bases and the J segment 9 bases; nucleotides outside the gene matches: 16. CDR1 is MGHRA, CDR2 YSYEKL, per germline. The CDR3 extends over 18 amino acids. For the CDR3, the DNA is TGCGCCAGCAGCCAGGCGGCAGCGGGGGGGGGATTCTTGCGGGAGCTGTTTTTT. The encoded protein is CASSQAAAGGGFLRELFF.

This clone was detected only once. V is TRBV3-1 (or the pseudogene TRBV3-2) and J is TRBJ1-5; TRBD1 aligns across 8 bases. Trimming removed 1 base from V and 11 bases from J; junction bases left unmatched: 10. CDR1 and CDR2 from the germline V gene are LGHDT and YNNKEL (reference sequence). The CDR3 totals 15 residues. DNA for the CDR3: TGTGCCAGCAGCCAAGGGCGGACAGGGTACAAGTCCCAGCATTTT. Residues: CASSQGRTGYKSQHF.

The V gene is TRBV9, the J gene TRBJ1-1; D not resolved. Looked up from germline, CDR1 is SGDLS and CDR2 is YYNGEE. V was cut by 4 bases and J by 1 base, with 8 bases left in between. This CDR3 region has 13 residues. CDR3 in DNA: TGTGCCAGCAGCTCGTACACGAACACTGAAGCTTTCTTT. It is translated as CASSSYTNTEAFF.

The V gene is TRBV7-2, the J gene TRBJ1-1, with D tentatively TRBD1 (6 bases). The CDR3 spans 13 residues. Per the germline V gene, CDR1 is SGHTA and CDR2 is FQGNSA. V dropped 4 bases and J dropped 5 bases, with 11 bases sitting between them. The DNA for the CDR3 is TGTGCCAGCAGCTCTCAGGGGTATACTGAAGCTTTCTTT. Its protein is CASSSQGYTEAFF.

The gene calls are TRBV19 and TRBJ2-5; the D gene is possibly TRBD1 (5 bases). The CDR3 totals 13 residues. The V and J ends lost 4 bases and 0 bases respectively, with 6 bases between them. Germline CDR1 reads LNHDA; CDR2 reads SQIVND (reference sequence). CDR3 sequence reads: CASSTGYQETQYF. The DNA of the CDR3 is TGTGCCAGTAGTACAGGGTACCAAGAGACCCAGTACTTC.

This chain joins TRBV19 and TRBJ1-4; D not resolved. The length of the CDR3 is 14 residues. The V end lost 7 bases, the J end lost 8 bases, and 17 bases lay between the germline ends. The germline CDR1 and CDR2 sequences are LNHDA and SQIVND (reference sequence). Here the CDR3 reads CASTGEGSEEKLFF. CDR3 sequence (DNA): TGTGCCAGTACCGGTGAGGGTTCGGAAGAAAAACTGTTTTTT. Filled out from reference TRBV19 and TRBJ1-4, the complete variable domain reads DGGITQSPKYLFRKEGQNVTLSCEQNLNHDAMYWYRQDPGQGLRLIYYSQIVNDFQKGDIAEGYSVSREKKESFPLTVTSAQKNPTAFYLCASTGEGSEEKLFFGSGTQLSVL.

This chain joins TRBV5-6 and TRBJ1-5, with no clear D. CDR3 size: 15 residues. V was pared by 0 bases and J by 0 bases, with 7 bases between. CDR1 and CDR2 from the germline V gene are SGHDT and YYEEEE. CDR3 DNA sequence: TGTGCCAGCAGCTTGGGAGGGTTTAGCAATCAGCCCCAGCATTTT. Its protein product is CASSLGGFSNQPQHF.

This clone was seen only once. The chain carries TRBV7-9 and TRBJ1-4; TRBD1 might be the D (5 bases). The CDR3 has 14 amino acids. With 2 bases removed from V and 7 bases from J, the gap between germline ends came to 11 bases. The germline V gene encodes CDR1 SEHNR and CDR2 FQNEAQ (reference sequence). The CDR3 sequence: CASSLSGGVEKLFF. The CDR3, as DNA: TGTGCCAGCAGCTTATCCGGGGGGGTTGAAAAACTGTTTTTT.

The V call is TRBV4-1, the J call TRBJ1-1, with a possible D match to TRBD1 (5 bases). V shed 1 base and J shed 1 base, with 13 bases lying between them. Germline values: CDR1 MGHRA, CDR2 YSYEKL. The CDR3 has 16 residues. In DNA, the CDR3 is TGCGCCAGCAGCCAAGTTTGGACACAGCGGAACACTGAAGCTTTCTTT. It encodes CASSQVWTQRNTEAFF.

V is TRBV2 and J is TRBJ1-2; 9 bases line up with TRBD1. Germline values: CDR1 SNHLY, CDR2 FYNNEI. The J segment lost 7 bases and the V segment lost 6 bases, leaving 9 bases of the junction unmatched. CDR3 length: 14 residues. CDR3 sequence: CASSLMGQGGGYTF. The CDR3 nucleotides read TGTGCCAGCAGCCTAATGGGACAGGGCGGTGGCTACACCTTC. Full variable domain (missing parts from reference TRBV2 and TRBJ1-2): EPEVTQTPSHQVTQMGQEVILRCVPISNHLYFYWYRQILGQKVEFLVSFYNNEISEKSEIFDDQFSVERPDGSNFTLKIRSTKLEDSAMYFCASSLMGQGGGYTFGSGTRLTVV.

A few counts support this clone. The chain combines TRBV7-8 with TRBJ1-2; D remains unclear. The germline V gene has CDR1 SGHVS and CDR2 FQNEAQ. The CDR3 is 10 amino acids. Trimming removed 8 bases from V and 4 bases from J, with 5 bases in between. This CDR3 reads CASGGYGYTF. The CDR3 coding sequence is TGTGCCAGCGGAGGCTATGGCTACACCTTC. Filled out from reference TRBV7-8 and TRBJ1-2, the complete variable domain reads GAGVSQSPRYKVAKRGQDVALRCDPISGHVSLFWYQQALGQGPEFLTYFQNEAQLDKSGLPSDRFFAERPEGSVSTLKIQRTQQEDSAVYLCASGGYGYTFGSGTRLTVV.

The genes are TRBV7-3 and TRBJ1-1; D is unclear. V was cut by 4 bases and J by 1 base, with 10 bases left in between. This CDR3 spans 14 amino acids. In germline, CDR1 is SGHTA, CDR2 FQGTGA. The CDR3 region is CASSSGLANTEAFF. CDR3 bases: TGTGCCAGCAGCTCAGGCCTGGCGAACACTGAAGCTTTCTTT.

For the CDR3, the DNA is TGTGCCAGCAGTTACTCCCCCGGGGTAACCGGGGAGCTGTTTTTT. This codes for CASSYSPGVTGELFF. The genes are TRBV6-5 and TRBJ2-2, with a weak D call TRBD2 (5 bases). This CDR3 is built from 15 residues. Trimming cost V 0 bases and J 5 bases, with 10 bases left between them. Germline lookup yields CDR1 MNHEY and CDR2 SVGAGI.

The V call is TRBV7-8, the J call TRBJ2-7; 9 nucleotides line up with TRBD1. With V trimmed by 5 bases and J by 7 bases, 9 bases remained unmatched. This CDR3 region has 14 residues. CDR1 is SGHVS and CDR2 is FQNEAQ in the germline V gene. CDR3 in amino acids: CASSLGTGKGEQYF. The CDR3 DNA follows: TGTGCCAGCAGCCTCGGGACAGGGAAAGGGGAGCAGTACTTC.

V and J are TRBV28 and TRBJ2-7, with D perhaps TRBD2 (6 bases). Germline V gives CDR1 MDHEN, CDR2 SYDVKM. V lost 4 bases, J lost 0 bases, and 16 bases lay in between. CDR3 length equals 16 residues. In DNA, the CDR3 is TGTGCCAGCAGTTCCCCTGCGGGGCCCATCTCCTACGAGCAGTACTTC. Translation: CASSSPAGPISYEQYF.

This clone was found a few times. J is TRBJ2-5 and V is TRBV3-1 (or the pseudogene TRBV3-2); the D gene is possibly TRBD1 (5 bases). CDR1 is LGHDT and CDR2 is YNNKEL in the germline V gene (reference sequence). V shed 0 bases and J shed 4 bases, with 12 bases lying between them. The CDR3 runs to 15 residues. As DNA, the CDR3 is TGTGCCAGCAGCCAAGATCTGAACAGGCGAGAGACCCAGTACTTC. Protein sequence: CASSQDLNRRETQYF.

Concerning this clone: The same CDR3 arises from other DNA sequences in this sample as well. The chain recombines TRBV7-3 with TRBJ1-2; D is perhaps TRBD1 (5 bases). This CDR3 region has 14 residues. Germline-derived CDR1 and CDR2 are SGHTA and FQGTGA. Trimming took off 3 bases at V and 1 base at J, with 9 bases between the two ends. CDR3 nucleotide sequence: TGTGCCAGCAGCTTGGGCCAGGGTAACTATGGCTACACCTTC. Its protein product is CASSLGQGNYGYTF.

The chain carries TRBV19 and TRBJ2-1, with D tentatively TRBD1 (5 bases). The CDR3 loop spans 16 amino acids. V lost 0 bases, J lost 3 bases, and 12 bases lay in between. The germline CDR1 and CDR2 sequences are LNHDA and SQIVND (reference sequence). The CDR3 nucleotides are TGTGCCAGTAGTATAGACCCCCCAACAGGCTACAATGAGCAGTTCTTC. It yields the protein CASSIDPPTGYNEQFF.

V gene TRBV7-2 combines with J gene TRBJ2-5; 14 positions match TRBD2. J lost 2 bases, V lost 5 bases, and 10 bases had no gene match. The CDR3 consists of 18 residues. CDR1 and CDR2 (germline): SGHTA, FQGNSA. The CDR3 nucleotides are TGTGCCAGCAGCACCGGACTAGCGGGAGGAGGGGCACAAGAGACCCAGTACTTC. This codes for CASSTGLAGGGAQETQYF.

V gene TRBV5-4 combines with J gene TRBJ2-1, with TRBD2 matching over 9 bases. CDR3 size: 15 residues. V gave up 9 bases and J gave up 9 bases; unmatched junction bases: 16. Germline V gene data show CDR1 as SGHNT and CDR2 as YYREEE (reference sequence). The CDR3 DNA sequence: TGTGCCACTAATCCCGGGACTAGCAGGAAGGGTGAGCAGTTCTTC. This codes for CATNPGTSRKGEQFF. Complete variable domain (other parts from reference TRBV5-4 and TRBJ2-1): ETGVTQSPTHLIKTRGQQVTLRCSSQSGHNTVSWYQQALGQGPQFIFQYYREEENGRGNFPPRFSGLQFPNYSSELNVNALELDDSALYLCATNPGTSRKGEQFFGPGTRLTVL.

This clone has a handful of counts. The V gene is TRBV7-9, the J gene TRBJ1-1; the match to TRBD1 covers 7 bases. The CDR3 consists of 14 residues. V shed 5 bases and J 8 bases; nucleotides not matched to a gene: 11. Germline V gene data show CDR1 as SEHNR and CDR2 as FQNEAQ (reference sequence). The CDR3: CASSPLTGAPEAFF. The CDR3, as DNA: TGTGCCAGCAGCCCTCTTACAGGGGCACCCGAAGCTTTCTTT.

V is TRBV3-1 (or the pseudogene TRBV3-2) and J is TRBJ2-2, with D perhaps TRBD2 (5 bases). The CDR3 spans 13 residues. Germline CDR1 and CDR2: LGHDT and YNNKEL (reference sequence). V lost 2 bases and J lost 7, with 8 bases in between. CDR3 nucleotide sequence: TGTGCCAGCAGCCAACGGGGTGGCGGGGAGCTGTTTTTT. It codes for CASSQRGGGELFF.

J is TRBJ1-6 and V is TRBV6-6, with a weak D call TRBD1 (5 bases). Trimming stripped 4 bases from V and 10 bases from J, with 17 bases between. This CDR3 comprises 15 residues. The germline V gene encodes CDR1 MNHNY and CDR2 SVGAGI (reference sequence). The CDR3 coding sequence is TGTGCCAGCAGTTTGGGAGGGGCAGGGAACTCACCCCTCCACTTT. It yields the protein CASSLGGAGNSPLHF.

The chain joins TRBV3-1 (or the pseudogene TRBV3-2) to TRBJ2-7; no clear D gene. Germline CDR1 is LGHDT and CDR2 is YNNKEL (reference sequence). This CDR3 region has 13 residues. The germline V and J ends were trimmed by 0 bases and 7 bases, with 10 bases remaining between them. The CDR3 DNA reads as TGTGCCAGCAGCCAAGAGTTAACTCGGGAGCAGTACTTC. Protein: CASSQELTREQYF.

V is TRBV9 and J is TRBJ2-3; maybe TRBD1 (6 bases). Germline values: CDR1 SGDLS, CDR2 YYNGEE. The CDR3 consists of 14 residues. Between the trimmed V and J ends, which lost 3 bases and 6 bases, there was a span of 14 bases. In DNA, the CDR3 is TGTGCCAGCAGCGCTTACAGGGTCCGGGATACGCAGTATTTT. Translated: CASSAYRVRDTQYF.

This chain joins TRBV30 and TRBJ1-4; TRBD1 is a possible D gene (5 bases). The CDR3 is made up of 14 amino acids. Per germline, CDR1 GTSNPN and CDR2 SVGIG (reference sequence). The germline V and J ends were trimmed by 1 base and 7 bases, with 13 bases remaining between them. The CDR3 coding sequence is TGTGCCTGGAGTGAGGGCAGGGTGGGTGAAAAACTGTTTTTT. It specifies CAWSEGRVGEKLFF.

Only one count was recorded for this clone. The chain recombines TRBV10-3 with TRBJ2-7, with a possible D match to TRBD1 (7 bases). The CDR3 loop spans 14 amino acids. The germline V gene encodes CDR1 ENHRY and CDR2 SYGVKD. V gave up 7 bases and J gave up 1 base, with 14 bases separating them. In DNA form, the CDR3 reads TGTGCCATCAAAGCAGGGGGGTCTTCCTACGAGCAGTACTTC. This codes for CAIKAGGSSYEQYF.

This chain connects TRBV6-4 to TRBJ2-3, with 9 bases that match TRBD2. The CDR3 contains 15 residues. Trimming took 4 bases from V and 5 from J; bases not matched to a gene: 7. Germline V gene sequence: CDR1 MRHNA, CDR2 SNTAGT. CDR3 sequence reads: CASSAGPSGEDTQYF. The CDR3, as DNA: TGTGCCAGCAGTGCAGGTCCTAGCGGGGAAGATACGCAGTATTTT.

This clone was observed a few times. V gene TRBV25-1 combines with J gene TRBJ2-1, with 9 nucleotides matching TRBD2. Germline V gene lookup returns CDR1 MGHDK and CDR2 SYGVNS. V trimming: 7 bases; J trimming: 4 bases; junction bases outside the gene matches: 11. This CDR3 is built from 16 residues. The CDR3 region has the DNA TGTGCCAGCACCCCTGGGCGGGGGGGCCCTTACAATGAGCAGTTCTTC. Its translation: CASTPGRGGPYNEQFF.

This clone was seen only once. The rearrangement joins TRBV30 to TRBJ1-1; no reliable D call. The V end lost 5 bases, the J end lost 13 bases, and 17 bases lay between the germline ends. Germline V gene lookup returns CDR1 GTSNPN and CDR2 SVGIG (reference sequence). The CDR3 runs to 11 residues. The CDR3 spells CAWASGPEDFF. The CDR3, as DNA: TGTGCCTGGGCCTCCGGACCGGAGGATTTCTTT. The full variable domain, its missing parts supplied by reference TRBV30 and TRBJ1-1, is SQTIHQWPATLVQPVGSPLSLECTVEGTSNPNLYWYRQAAGRGLQLLFYSVGIGQISSEVPQNLSASRPQDRQFILSSKKLLLSDSGFYLCAWASGPEDFFGQGTRLTVV.

A single count supports this clone. This rearrangement joins TRBV5-4 to TRBJ1-1; TRBD1 is a possible D gene (6 bases). Germline loops: CDR1 SGHNT, CDR2 YYREEE (reference sequence). There are 15 residues in the CDR3. V was shortened by 4 bases and J by 0 bases, with 13 bases between the two germline ends. The CDR3 protein is CASSMDRYMNTEAFF. CDR3 DNA: TGTGCCAGCAGCATGGACAGATACATGAACACTGAAGCTTTCTTT.

This chain uses TRBV9 with TRBJ2-1; perhaps TRBD1 as D (7 bases). The CDR3 totals 17 residues. V was shortened by 5 bases and J by 4 bases, with 22 bases between the two germline ends. The germline CDR1 and CDR2 sequences are SGDLS and YYNGEE. CDR3 sequence reads: CASRASRDSYLYNEQFF. For the CDR3, the DNA is TGTGCCAGCAGGGCGTCGCGGGACAGCTACTTGTACAATGAGCAGTTCTTC.